This T cell receptor beta chain comes out of a study of blood T cell repertoires in COVID-19. On the study more broadly: Specimens from acute and convalescent COVID-19 originated in the United States, Italy and Spain. PBMCs, B-cell-depleted T cells, or T cells provided the cDNA or gDNA that made up the material.

The CDR3 extends over 14 amino acids. CDR1 SGHRS and CDR2 YFSETQ come from the germline V gene. With 4 bases removed from V and 2 bases from J, the gap between germline ends came to 12 bases. Original data processing: Using reference gene primer amplification, nucleated cell counts were estimated. TCRdb's copy holds only in-frame clones and misses some; the assay was immunoSEQ multiplex PCR. The V and J calls and the clone size are those of that table, but D and trimming were determined from the DNA. The sample includes more than 50,000 clones, roughly 90% seen only once; the top ten take around 3.7%.

Sequencing was carried out using peripheral blood. The origin of this receptor is a human donor in a cohort sampled during active COVID-19. The chain links TRBV5-1 to TRBJ1-2; D is uncertain. In DNA form, the CDR3 reads TGCGCCAGCAGCCCCTCGTCAGCGAACTATGGCTACACCTTC. This codes for CASSPSSANYGYTF.